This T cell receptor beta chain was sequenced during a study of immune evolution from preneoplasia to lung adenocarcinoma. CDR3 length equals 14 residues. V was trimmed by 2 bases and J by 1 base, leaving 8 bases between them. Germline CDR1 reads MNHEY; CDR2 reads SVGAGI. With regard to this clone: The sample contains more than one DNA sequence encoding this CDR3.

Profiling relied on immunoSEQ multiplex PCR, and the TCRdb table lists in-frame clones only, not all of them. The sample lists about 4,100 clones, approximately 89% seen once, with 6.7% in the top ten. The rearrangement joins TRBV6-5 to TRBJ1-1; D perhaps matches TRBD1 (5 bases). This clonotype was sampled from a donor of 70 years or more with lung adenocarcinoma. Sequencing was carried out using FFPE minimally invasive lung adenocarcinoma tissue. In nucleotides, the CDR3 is TGTGCCAGCAGTTACGGGGGAACGAACACTGAAGCTTTCTTT. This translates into CASSYGGTNTEAFF.